This T cell receptor (beta chain) stems from a study of blood T cell repertoires in COVID-19. Authors' data handling: Amplification of reference gene primers provided the estimated nucleated cell counts. Sequenced by immunoSEQ multiplex PCR; TCRdb stores in-frame clones only, minus some. The DNA gave D and trimming, while V, J and clone size come from that table. The data contain around 140,000 clones, 84% of them singletons. The CDR3 is 13 residues long. The V gene's germline CDR1 is SGHRS and CDR2 YFSETQ. V dropped 4 bases and J dropped 4; count of bases not matched to a gene: 3. This rearrangement joins TRBV5-1 to TRBJ1-1, with TRBD1 identical over 8 bases. Material: peripheral blood. This sequence was found in a human donor in a cohort sampled during active COVID-19. CDR3 DNA sequence: TGCGCCAGCAGCCAGGGGGCGCTCACTGAAGCTTTCTTT. Translation: CASSQGALTEAFF.